The clone carrying this TCR beta chain was counted many times. What it recognizes is unknown. This specimen belongs to a study of T cells after yellow fever vaccination. Overall study findings and caveats: Peaking faster, on day 5 versus 15, the secondary response was nonetheless weaker.

With V trimmed by 4 bases and J by 4 bases, 4 bases remained unmatched. The CDR3 is 14 amino acids. CDR1 and CDR2 from the germline V gene are LGHDT and YNNKEL (reference sequence). TCR cDNA, made by 5'RACE template switching, carried an added universal primer site and UMIs. MiXCR, applied by TCRdb to the 5' RACE reads, yields one record per CDR3 protein. The data contain nearly 350,000 distinct CDR3 sequences, about 8.3% of them seen just once; the ten biggest clones take up roughly a sixth. The sequence derives from a man younger than 35 who received the YFV17D yellow fever vaccine. This specimen was PBMCs, taken about 41 days after the first yellow fever vaccination. The V gene is TRBV3-1, the J gene TRBJ2-1; 7 nucleotides match TRBD2. For the CDR3, the DNA is TGTGCCAGCAGCCGAGGAGCGGGGTACAATGAGCAGTTCTTC. Its translation: CASSRGAGYNEQFF.